One and the same sample provided the 11 T cell receptor beta chains below, sequenced in a study of blood T cell repertoires in COVID-19. Repertoires were generated with immunoSEQ multiplex PCR, while TCRdb's copy carries only in-frame clones and drops some. The sample includes more than 85,000 clones, roughly 82% seen only once; the top ten take 16%. Sequencing was carried out using peripheral blood. The receptors come from a woman aged 55-75 years with acute or convalescent COVID-19.

The chain combines TRBV6-5 with TRBJ1-1; no clear D gene. This CDR3 comprises 14 residues. Per germline, CDR1 MNHEY and CDR2 SVGAGI. Trimming cost V 6 bases and J 0 bases, with 11 bases left between them. CDR3: CASSPSGVNTEAFF. In nucleotides, the CDR3 is TGTGCCAGCAGCCCCAGCGGGGTGAACACTGAAGCTTTCTTT.

The chain is built from TRBV5-1 and TRBJ1-4; no definite D call. The ends were cut back, 0 bases at V and 8 bases at J, with 14 bases in the middle. Germline V CDR1 and CDR2: SGHRS, YFSETQ. The length of the CDR3 is 15 residues. The CDR3 DNA is TGCGCCAGCAGCTTGGATGGAGGCTGGGAAGAAAAACTGTTTTTT. Protein product: CASSLDGGWEEKLFF.

The chain is built from TRBV2 and TRBJ2-2; 8 nucleotides agree with TRBD2. The CDR3 sequence is 14 residues long. Germline CDR1 and CDR2: SNHLY and FYNNEI. J gave up 5 bases and V 6 bases, and 5 bases lay outside the gene matches. The CDR3 DNA sequence: TGTGCCAGCAGGGTAGCGGGGCTTACCGGGGAGCTGTTTTTT. As protein: CASRVAGLTGELFF.

The chain couples TRBV9 to TRBJ1-4; 7 bases are a match to TRBD1. Per the germline V gene, CDR1 is SGDLS and CDR2 is YYNGEE. Trimming cost V 0 bases and J 1 base; bases outside gene matches: 3. The CDR3 sequence is 16 residues long. CDR3 nucleotides: TGTGCCAGCAGCGTAGGGACAGGACTAACTAATGAAAAACTGTTTTTT. This encodes CASSVGTGLTNEKLFF.

The chain has TRBV30 and TRBJ1-3; TRBD1 aligns across 7 bases. J was trimmed by 4 bases and V by 3 bases; bases with no gene match: 6. The germline gives CDR1 GTSNPN, CDR2 SVGIG (reference sequence). This CDR3 contains 14 residues. Here the CDR3 DNA reads TGTGCCTGGAGCAGGGGGTCCGGCGGAAACACCATATATTTT. Protein: CAWSRGSGGNTIYF.

The gene calls are TRBV5-1 and TRBJ2-2, with 8 nucleotides matching TRBD2. Germline V gives CDR1 SGHRS, CDR2 YFSETQ. The CDR3 spans 16 residues. The trim removed 0 bases at V and 1 base at J, leaving 2 bases unmatched. DNA for the CDR3: TGCGCCAGCAGCTTGGGACTAGCGCAGAACACCGGGGAGCTGTTTTTT. Translated: CASSLGLAQNTGELFF.

In this sample, this clone turned up a few times. The V and J genes are TRBV24-1 and TRBJ2-1; D is perhaps TRBD1 (6 bases). The V gene lost 9 bases and the J gene lost 9 bases, with 20 bases spanning the gap. The CDR3 has 14 amino acids. The germline gives CDR1 KGHDR, CDR2 SFDVKD. CDR3 in DNA: TGTGCCACCTCGTCAGGGGAAGGGGTTGGTGAGCAGTTCTTC. It yields the protein CATSSGEGVGEQFF.

J is TRBJ2-5 and V is TRBV5-1; 15 bases fit TRBD2. Germline loops: CDR1 SGHRS, CDR2 YFSETQ. The CDR3 is 16 residues long. Trimming took 5 bases from V and 3 from J; bases not matched to a gene: 5. This CDR3 reads CASRPGTSGGKETQYF. As DNA, the CDR3 is TGCGCCAGCAGACCTGGGACTAGCGGGGGGAAAGAGACCCAGTACTTC.

This clone was seen once. The chain joins TRBV10-3 to TRBJ1-1; perhaps TRBD1 as D (5 bases). In germline, CDR1 is ENHRY, CDR2 SYGVKD. Deletions cut 3 bases from V and 4 bases from J, with 12 bases between. This CDR3 spans 14 amino acids. The CDR3 here is CAISDLRQGTEAFF. The CDR3 coding sequence is TGTGCCATCAGTGACCTCAGGCAGGGCACTGAAGCTTTCTTT.

The rearrangement joins TRBV4-2 to TRBJ2-7, with unresolved D. V lost 0 bases, J lost 2 bases, and 11 bases lay in between. Per the germline V gene, CDR1 is LGHNA and CDR2 is YNFKEQ. The CDR3 loop spans 15 amino acids. CDR3 in amino acids: CASSQERGGPYEQYF. CDR3 nucleotides: TGTGCCAGCAGCCAAGAACGCGGCGGCCCCTACGAGCAGTACTTC.

This clone was recorded a few times. The chain carries TRBV7-2 and TRBJ1-2, with D possibly being TRBD1 (6 bases). The length of the CDR3 is 16 residues. Per germline, CDR1 SGHTA and CDR2 FQGNSA. Trimming removed 0 bases at V and 8 bases at J, with 19 bases between. The DNA of the CDR3 is TGTGCCAGCAGCTTAGCGCTAAGGACAGTGTCGGGCGGCTACACCTTC. It yields the protein CASSLALRTVSGGYTF.